The 19 T cell receptor beta chains listed next were all sequenced from one sample in a study of blood T cell repertoires in COVID-19. The method was immunoSEQ multiplex PCR; TCRdb's version includes in-frame clones alone and lacks a portion of them. The table lists a few hundred thousand clones, under 95% of them singletons. The source material was PBMCs or T cells enriched from blood (not recorded which). These receptor sequences come from a woman in her twenties or thirties who had recovered from COVID-19.

The chain joins TRBV18 to TRBJ1-2, with D hard to call. The ends were cut back, 3 bases at V and 4 bases at J, with 12 bases in the middle. Germline V gives CDR1 KGHSH, CDR2 LQKENI. There are 14 residues in the CDR3. DNA of the CDR3: TGTGCCAGCTCACCCCAACGTGAACTCTATGGCTACACCTTC. It specifies CASSPQRELYGYTF.

The chain is built from TRBV7-2 and TRBJ1-2; D might be TRBD1 (5 bases). CDR1 and CDR2 (germline): SGHTA, FQGNSA. Trimming removed 1 base at V and 5 bases at J, with 11 bases between. The CDR3 consists of 14 residues. The CDR3 here is CASSLGAGPYGYTF. For the CDR3, the DNA is TGTGCCAGCAGCTTAGGGGCAGGGCCGTATGGCTACACCTTC. The full variable domain, in which reference TRBV7-2 and TRBJ1-2 provide the parts outside the CDR3, is GAGVSQSPSNKVTEKGKDVELRCDPISGHTALYWYRQSLGQGLEFLIYFQGNSAPDKSGLPSDRFSAERTGGSVSTLTIQRTQQEDSAVYLCASSLGAGPYGYTFGSGTRLTVV.

The J gene is TRBJ2-7, the V gene TRBV7-2; 11 nucleotides align to TRBD2. With V trimmed by 5 bases and J by 3 bases, 9 bases remained unmatched. In germline, CDR1 is SGHTA, CDR2 FQGNSA. The CDR3 contains 16 residues. CDR3 bases: TGTGCCAGCAGCCCCACAGCTAGCGGGGGGAACTACGAGCAGTACTTC. It translates to CASSPTASGGNYEQYF.

The V and J genes are TRBV14 and TRBJ2-5, with 11 bases that match TRBD2. From germline, CDR1 is SGHDN and CDR2 FVKESK. This CDR3 spans 15 amino acids. Unmatched junction bases numbered 2, after V lost 1 base and J lost 4 bases. CDR3 sequence (DNA): TGTGCCAGCAGCCAAGGCCTAGCGGGAGGAGAGACCCAGTACTTC. This translates into CASSQGLAGGETQYF.

This clone was seen only once. V usage is TRBV6-5 and J usage is TRBJ1-2, with D tentatively TRBD1 (5 bases). Germline V CDR1 and CDR2: MNHEY, SVGAGI. CDR3 length: 16 residues. The V and J ends lost 0 bases and 4 bases respectively, with 15 bases between them. CDR3 sequence reads: CASSYSGSDSSYGYTF. The CDR3 DNA is TGTGCCAGCAGTTACTCTGGTTCCGACAGCTCCTATGGCTACACCTTC.

The chain links TRBV24-1 to TRBJ2-5; 10 bases fit TRBD1. CDR1 KGHDR and CDR2 SFDVKD come from the germline V gene. After removal of 4 bases from V and 6 bases from J, the junction contained 10 bases not matched to a gene. The CDR3 extends over 16 amino acids. The CDR3 nucleotides are TGTGCCACCAGTGACGGACGACAGGGGGCGCTTAAGACCCAGTACTTC. This sequence encodes CATSDGRQGALKTQYF.

The CDR3 DNA reads TGTGCCAGCAGTCCGGCATTCGTAGACAGGGGGGCGAACTATGGCTACACCTTC. It encodes CASSPAFVDRGANYGYTF. The chain is built from TRBV27 and TRBJ1-2; 9 bases map to TRBD1. The CDR3 runs 18 residues. V shed 5 bases, J shed 2 bases, and the junction held 15 bases outside the gene matches. Germline V CDR1 and CDR2: MNHEY, SMNVEV (reference sequence).

This sequence joins TRBV4-1 and TRBJ1-2; D is ambiguous. The CDR3 has 14 residues. Germline CDR1 and CDR2: MGHRA and YSYEKL. Deletions cut 2 bases from V and 7 bases from J, with 14 bases between. For the CDR3, the DNA is TGCGCCAGCAGCCAAACACCCGGGTCCAGTGGCTACACCTTC. As protein: CASSQTPGSSGYTF.

This chain joins TRBV27 and TRBJ2-7; 7 positions agree with TRBD1. The CDR3 covers 15 residues. Germline values: CDR1 MNHEY, CDR2 SMNVEV (reference sequence). J lost 2 bases, V lost 5 bases, and 9 bases had no gene match. The CDR3 region has the DNA TGTGCCAGCAGTCGGAGAACAGGGGATCCCTACGAGCAGTACTTC. Amino acids: CASSRRTGDPYEQYF.

The CDR3 loop is CASSQGDTQYF. The CDR3 region has the DNA TGTGCCAGCAGTCAGGGGGATACGCAGTATTTT. The chain has TRBV4-2 and TRBJ2-3, with D perhaps matching TRBD1 (6 bases). Germline V lookup: CDR1 LGHNA, CDR2 YNFKEQ. Trimming shortened V by 6 bases and J by 6 bases, and 7 bases separated the two germline ends. The CDR3 length is 11 residues.

The DNA of the CDR3 is TGTGCCAGCAGCGAGATCGACAGGGGTCGCGCTTTCTTT. Translating it yields CASSEIDRGRAFF. The rearrangement links TRBV6-5 to TRBJ1-1; 8 nucleotides line up with TRBD1. V shed 6 bases and J 11 bases; nucleotides not matched to a gene: 11. The germline CDR1 and CDR2 sequences are MNHEY and SVGAGI. The CDR3 length is 13 residues.

The V call is TRBV3-1 (or the pseudogene TRBV3-2), the J call TRBJ1-1; maybe TRBD1 (5 bases). Trimming pared 0 bases from V and 1 base from J, leaving 9 bases between. Germline CDR1 is LGHDT and CDR2 is YNNKEL (reference sequence). The CDR3 spans 15 residues. DNA of the CDR3: TGTGCCAGCAGCCAAGAGGGGGGACGGAACACTGAAGCTTTCTTT. This encodes CASSQEGGRNTEAFF.

This rearrangement joins TRBV5-1 to TRBJ2-6; perhaps TRBD1 as D (6 bases). CDR1 and CDR2 from the germline V gene are SGHRS and YFSETQ. V lost 5 bases and J lost 1, with 13 bases in between. CDR3 length: 16 amino acids. CDR3 residues: CASRQGSYSGANVLTF. In DNA form, the CDR3 reads TGCGCCAGCAGGCAGGGGTCTTATTCTGGGGCCAACGTCCTGACTTTC.

This chain uses TRBV19 with TRBJ1-2, with 9 bases aligning to TRBD1. The CDR3 covers 17 residues. Trimming removed 5 bases from V and 5 bases from J; junction bases left unmatched: 15. Germline V CDR1 and CDR2: LNHDA, SQIVND (reference sequence). Here the CDR3 DNA reads TGTGCCAGTAGTCGCCGCGGACAGGGGTCGATCATATATGGCTACACCTTC. As protein: CASSRRGQGSIIYGYTF.

The chain carries TRBV5-1 and TRBJ2-5, with TRBD1 matching over 7 bases. CDR3 size: 15 residues. The ends lost 2 bases at V and 2 bases at J; junction bases unmatched: 6. From germline, CDR1 is SGHRS and CDR2 YFSETQ. CDR3 sequence (DNA): TGCGCCAGCAGCTTACACCGACAGGGTCAAGAGACCCAGTACTTC. Translating gives CASSLHRQGQETQYF.

CDR3 sequence (DNA): TGTGCCAGCAGCTTCTACAGCTCTGGAAACACCATATATTTT. Protein sequence: CASSFYSSGNTIYF. The genes are TRBV5-6 and TRBJ1-3; D not resolved. V lost 2 bases to trimming and J lost 0 bases, with 6 bases between them. CDR3 length: 14 residues. Germline-derived CDR1 and CDR2 are SGHDT and YYEEEE.

This clone has just one count. V and J are TRBV6-6 and TRBJ1-2; D gene unclear. The CDR3 runs 16 residues. Per germline, CDR1 MNHNY and CDR2 SVGAGI (reference sequence). V lost 0 bases, J lost 6 bases, and 17 bases lay in between. The CDR3 spells CASSYSNGIAVDGYTF. CDR3 coding DNA: TGTGCCAGCAGTTACTCGAATGGTATAGCAGTAGATGGCTACACCTTC.

The chain combines TRBV6-5 with TRBJ2-3; 9 bases are a match to TRBD1. Germline V lookup: CDR1 MNHEY, CDR2 SVGAGI. Trimming removed 6 bases from V and 4 bases from J; junction bases left unmatched: 5. The CDR3 runs 14 residues. The CDR3 sequence is CASSPRQGADTQYF. The CDR3 DNA reads as TGTGCCAGCAGCCCAAGACAGGGGGCAGATACGCAGTATTTT.

The chain is built from TRBV7-9 and TRBJ2-3; D gene uncertain. Per germline, CDR1 SEHNR and CDR2 FQNEAQ (reference sequence). The V gene lost 1 base and the J gene lost 0 bases, with 8 bases spanning the gap. The length of the CDR3 is 15 residues. The CDR3 loop reads CASSLGQFSTDTQYF. In nucleotides, the CDR3 is TGTGCCAGCAGCTTAGGGCAGTTTAGCACAGATACGCAGTATTTT. Supplemented by reference TRBV7-9 and TRBJ2-3, the full variable domain reads DTGVSQNPRHKITKRGQNVTFRCDPISEHNRLYWYRQTLGQGPEFLTYFQNEAQLEKSRLLSDRFSAERPKGSFSTLEIQRTEQGDSAMYLCASSLGQFSTDTQYFGPGTRLTVL.